This TCR beta chain came from a study of blood T cell repertoires in COVID-19. V lost 5 bases and J lost 9, with 14 bases in between. The CDR3 length is 13 residues. Germline-derived CDR1 and CDR2 are SEHNR and FQNEAQ (reference sequence). Profiling relied on immunoSEQ multiplex PCR, and the TCRdb table lists in-frame clones only, not all of them. The sample includes around 88,000 clones, 81% seen only once; the top ten take 9.5% to 12%. The clonotype originates from a woman of 80 years or more with acute or convalescent COVID-19. The chain carries TRBV7-9 and TRBJ2-1; D perhaps matches TRBD1 (6 bases). Sequenced input: peripheral blood. CDR3 nucleotide sequence: TGTGCCAGCAGCGCCGGAACAGGGCGTGAGCAGTTCTTC. It codes for CASSAGTGREQFF.